Judged by abundance, the clone carrying this T cell receptor beta chain is medium-sized. The CDR3 runs 17 residues. Trimming removed 2 bases at V and 0 bases at J, with 11 bases between. CDR1 and CDR2 from the germline V gene are MNHNY and SVGAGI (reference sequence). A single record per CDR3 protein comes from TCRdb applying MiXCR to the reads. The table includes 5,000 to 6,000 distinct CDR3 sequences, 9% to 10% detected once. The chain employs TRBV6-6 and TRBJ1-6; maybe TRBD1 (5 bases). Sequences were obtained from CD4+ T cells from synovial fluid. This clonotype originated in a human donor with rheumatoid arthritis. The CDR3 loop reads CASSYGLRASYNSPLHF. CDR3 nucleotide sequence: TGTGCCAGCAGTTACGGTCTCAGGGCCTCCTATAATTCACCCCTCCACTTT.